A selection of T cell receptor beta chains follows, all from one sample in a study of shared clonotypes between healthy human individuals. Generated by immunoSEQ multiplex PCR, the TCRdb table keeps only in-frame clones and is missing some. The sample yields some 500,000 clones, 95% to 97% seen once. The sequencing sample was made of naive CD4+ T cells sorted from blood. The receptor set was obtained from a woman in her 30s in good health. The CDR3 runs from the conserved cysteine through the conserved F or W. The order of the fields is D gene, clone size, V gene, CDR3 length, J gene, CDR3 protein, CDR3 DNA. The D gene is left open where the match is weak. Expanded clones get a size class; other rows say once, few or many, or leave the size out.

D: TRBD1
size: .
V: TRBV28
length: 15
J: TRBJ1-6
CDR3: CASSSGQGDLSPLHF
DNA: TGTGCCAGCAGTTCGGGACAGGGTGATCTTTCACCCCTCCACTTT

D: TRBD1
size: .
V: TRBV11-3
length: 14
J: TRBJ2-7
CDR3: CASSPGTGEEEQYF
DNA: TGTGCCAGCAGCCCAGGGACAGGGGAGGAGGAGCAGTACTTC

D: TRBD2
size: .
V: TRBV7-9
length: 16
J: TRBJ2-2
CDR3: CASRSAGGLATGELFF
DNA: TGTGCCAGCAGGTCCGCGGGGGGACTAGCAACCGGGGAGCTGTTTTTT

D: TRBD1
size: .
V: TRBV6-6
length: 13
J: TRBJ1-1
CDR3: CASGTGGSTEAFF
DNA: TGTGCCAGCGGAACAGGGGGATCCACTGAAGCTTTCTTT

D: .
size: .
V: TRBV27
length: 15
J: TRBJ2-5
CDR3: CASSPARGKQETQYF
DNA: TGTGCCAGCAGTCCCGCTCGAGGGAAGCAAGAGACCCAGTACTTC

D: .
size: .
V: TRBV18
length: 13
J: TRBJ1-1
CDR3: CASSPDTNTEAFF
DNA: TGTGCCAGCTCACCGGACACAAACACTGAAGCTTTCTTT

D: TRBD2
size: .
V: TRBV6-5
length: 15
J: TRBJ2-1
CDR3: CASSYLAGDRNEQFF
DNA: TGTGCCAGCAGTTATTTAGCGGGAGATCGGAATGAGCAGTTCTTC

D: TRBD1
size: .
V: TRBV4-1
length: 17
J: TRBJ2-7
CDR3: CASSSPYGTGGLYEQYF
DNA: TGCGCCAGCAGCAGCCCCTACGGGACAGGGGGCCTCTACGAGCAGTACTTC

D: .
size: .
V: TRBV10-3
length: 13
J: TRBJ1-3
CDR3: CAISAGAGNTIYF
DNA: TGTGCCATCAGTGCGGGGGCCGGAAACACCATATATTTT

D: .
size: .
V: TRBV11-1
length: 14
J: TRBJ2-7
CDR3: CASSLAVGFYEQYF
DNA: TGTGCCAGCAGCTTAGCCGTAGGCTTCTACGAGCAGTACTTC

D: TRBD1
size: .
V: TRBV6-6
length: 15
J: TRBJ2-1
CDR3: CASSYSGQGYGEQFF
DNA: TGTGCCAGCAGTTACTCGGGACAGGGTTACGGTGAGCAGTTCTTC

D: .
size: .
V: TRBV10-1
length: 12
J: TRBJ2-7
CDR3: CASRDLHYEQYF
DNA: TGCGCCAGCAGGGACCTCCATTACGAGCAGTACTTC

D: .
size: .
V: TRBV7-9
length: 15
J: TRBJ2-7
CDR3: CASSFRGLSLDEQYF
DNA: TGTGCCAGCAGCTTCCGGGGACTTTCCCTAGACGAGCAGTACTTC

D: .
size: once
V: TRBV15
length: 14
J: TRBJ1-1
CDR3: CATSRPGVNTEAFF
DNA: TGTGCCACCAGCAGGCCGGGAGTGAACACTGAAGCTTTCTTT

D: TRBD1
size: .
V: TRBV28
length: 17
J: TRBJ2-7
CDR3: CASSFPAPGQGSHEQYF
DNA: TGTGCCAGCAGTTTCCCCGCCCCGGGACAGGGTTCGCACGAGCAGTACTTC

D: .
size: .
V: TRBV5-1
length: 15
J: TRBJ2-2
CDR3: CASSLTGFDTGELFF
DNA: TGCGCCAGCAGCTTGACAGGGTTCGACACCGGGGAGCTGTTTTTT

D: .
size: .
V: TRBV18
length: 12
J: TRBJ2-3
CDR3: CASSEETDTQYF
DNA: TGTGCCAGCTCAGAAGAGACAGATACGCAGTATTTT

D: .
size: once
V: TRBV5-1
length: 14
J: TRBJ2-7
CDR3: CASAPQGPPGEQYF
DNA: TGCGCCAGTGCCCCTCAGGGGCCCCCGGGCGAGCAGTACTTC

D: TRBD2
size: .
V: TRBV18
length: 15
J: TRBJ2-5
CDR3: CASSPPGLAIETQYF
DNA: TGTGCCAGCTCACCTCCGGGACTAGCGATAGAGACCCAGTACTTC

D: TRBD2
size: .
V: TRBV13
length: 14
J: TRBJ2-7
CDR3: CASSSTSGRAEQYF
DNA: TGTGCCAGCAGCTCGACTAGCGGGAGGGCCGAGCAGTACTTC

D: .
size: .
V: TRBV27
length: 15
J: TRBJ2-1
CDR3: CASSSAGSSYNEQFF
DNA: TGTGCCAGCAGTTCCGCTGGGAGCTCCTACAATGAGCAGTTCTTC

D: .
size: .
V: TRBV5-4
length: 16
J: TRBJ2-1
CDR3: CASRAGGTILRNEQFF
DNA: TGTGCCAGCCGGGCGGGCGGGACGATCCTGAGGAATGAGCAGTTCTTC

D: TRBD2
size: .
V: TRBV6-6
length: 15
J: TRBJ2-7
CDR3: CASSETSGRSYEQYF
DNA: TGTGCCAGCAGTGAGACTAGCGGGAGATCGTACGAGCAGTACTTC

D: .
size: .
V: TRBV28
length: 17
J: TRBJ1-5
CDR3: CASRESIRRTLNQPQHF
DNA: TGTGCCAGCAGAGAGTCCATCCGCAGGACTCTAAATCAGCCCCAGCATTTT

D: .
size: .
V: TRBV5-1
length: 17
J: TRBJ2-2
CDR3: CASSNSPDLGGTGELFF
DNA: TGCGCCAGCAGCAACAGCCCGGATTTAGGGGGTACCGGGGAGCTGTTTTTT

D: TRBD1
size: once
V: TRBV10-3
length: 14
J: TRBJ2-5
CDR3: CAISPRDSQETQYF
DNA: TGTGCCATCAGCCCTCGGGACAGCCAAGAGACCCAGTACTTC

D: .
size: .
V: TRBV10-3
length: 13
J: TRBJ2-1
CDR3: CAIRGGPYNEQFF
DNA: TGTGCCATCAGAGGAGGGCCCTACAATGAGCAGTTCTTC

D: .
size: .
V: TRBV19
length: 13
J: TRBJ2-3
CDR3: CASSIDQGDTQYF
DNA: TGTGCCAGTAGTATCGATCAGGGAGATACGCAGTATTTT

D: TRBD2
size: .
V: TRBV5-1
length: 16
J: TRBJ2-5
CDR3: CASSLDSGRAWETQYF
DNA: TGCGCCAGCAGCTTGGATAGCGGGAGGGCCTGGGAGACCCAGTACTTC

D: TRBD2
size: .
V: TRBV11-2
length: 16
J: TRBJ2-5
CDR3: CASSLVGLAYQETQYF
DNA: TGTGCCAGCAGCTTAGTGGGACTAGCGTACCAAGAGACCCAGTACTTC

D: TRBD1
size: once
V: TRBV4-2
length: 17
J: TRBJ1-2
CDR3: CASSLSPDRAKHYGYTF
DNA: TGTGCCAGCAGCCTAAGCCCGGACAGGGCGAAACACTATGGCTACACCTTC

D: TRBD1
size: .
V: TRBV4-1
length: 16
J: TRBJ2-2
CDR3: CASSQEGRGHTGELFF
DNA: TGCGCCAGCAGCCAAGAGGGCAGGGGGCACACCGGGGAGCTGTTTTTT

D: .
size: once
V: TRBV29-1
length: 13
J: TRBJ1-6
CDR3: CSVESLERTPLHF
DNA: TGCAGCGTTGAATCCCTAGAGAGGACACCCCTCCACTTT